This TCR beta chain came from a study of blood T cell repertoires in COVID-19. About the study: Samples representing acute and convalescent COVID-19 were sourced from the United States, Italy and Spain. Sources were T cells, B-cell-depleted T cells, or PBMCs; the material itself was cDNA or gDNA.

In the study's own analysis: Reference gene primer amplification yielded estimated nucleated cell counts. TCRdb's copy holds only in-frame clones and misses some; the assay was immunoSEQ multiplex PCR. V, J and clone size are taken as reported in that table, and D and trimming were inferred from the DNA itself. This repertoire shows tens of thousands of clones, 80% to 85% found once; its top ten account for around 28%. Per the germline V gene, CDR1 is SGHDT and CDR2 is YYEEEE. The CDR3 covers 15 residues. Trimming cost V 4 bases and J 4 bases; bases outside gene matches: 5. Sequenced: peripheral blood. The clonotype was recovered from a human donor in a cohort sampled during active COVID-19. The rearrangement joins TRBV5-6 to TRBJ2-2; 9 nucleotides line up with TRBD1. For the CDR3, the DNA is TGTGCCAGCAGCGGCGGGACAGGGCGCACCGGGGAGCTGTTTTTT. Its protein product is CASSGGTGRTGELFF.